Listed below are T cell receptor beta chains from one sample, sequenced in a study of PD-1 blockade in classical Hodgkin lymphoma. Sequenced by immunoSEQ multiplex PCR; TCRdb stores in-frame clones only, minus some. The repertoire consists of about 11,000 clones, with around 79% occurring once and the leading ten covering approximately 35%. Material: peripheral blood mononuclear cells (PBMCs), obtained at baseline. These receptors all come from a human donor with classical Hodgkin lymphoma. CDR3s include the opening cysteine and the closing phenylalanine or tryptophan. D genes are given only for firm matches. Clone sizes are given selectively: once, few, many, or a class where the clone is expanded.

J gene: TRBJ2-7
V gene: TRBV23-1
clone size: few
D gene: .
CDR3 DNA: TGCGCCAGCAGTTCGGGAAGTTGGCCCTACGAGCAGTACTTC
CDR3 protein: CASSSGSWPYEQYF

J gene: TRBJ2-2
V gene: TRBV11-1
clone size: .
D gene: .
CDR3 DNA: TGTGCCAGCAGCTTAGCGCGGGTGAACACCGGGGAGCTGTTTTTT
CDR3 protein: CASSLARVNTGELFF

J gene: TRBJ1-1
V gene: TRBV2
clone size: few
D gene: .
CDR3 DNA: TGTGCCAGCAGTGAAGCGACGGCGGCGGGGACTGAAGCTTTCTTT
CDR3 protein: CASSEATAAGTEAFF

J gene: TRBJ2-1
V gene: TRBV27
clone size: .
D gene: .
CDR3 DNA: TGTGCCAGCAGTGATGAGAGCTCCTACAATGAGCAGTTCTTC
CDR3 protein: CASSDESSYNEQFF

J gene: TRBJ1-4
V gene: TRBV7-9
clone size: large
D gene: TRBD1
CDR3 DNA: TGTGCCAGCAGCGCCCTTTGGGACAGCATTAATGAAAAACTGTTTTTT
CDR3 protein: CASSALWDSINEKLFF

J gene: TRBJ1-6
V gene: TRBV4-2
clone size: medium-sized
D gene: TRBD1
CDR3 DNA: TGTGCCAGCAGCCAAGATCCCCAAGAACAGGGGAGGACTTCACCCCTCCACTTT
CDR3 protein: CASSQDPQEQGRTSPLHF

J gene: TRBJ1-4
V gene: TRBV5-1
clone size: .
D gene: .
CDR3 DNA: TGCGCCAGCAGCTTCGGAGGTGCGGGGGAAAAACTGTTTTTT
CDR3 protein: CASSFGGAGEKLFF

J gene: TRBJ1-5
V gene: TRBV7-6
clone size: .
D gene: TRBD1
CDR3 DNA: TGTGCCAGCAGCTTAGAAGCGGACAGGGGGTTATATAGCAATCAGCCCCAGCATTTT
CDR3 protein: CASSLEADRGLYSNQPQHF

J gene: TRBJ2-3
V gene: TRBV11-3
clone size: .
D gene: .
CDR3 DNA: TGTGCCAGCAGCTTCGGCGGGGGACAGAACACAGATACGCAGTATTTT
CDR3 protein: CASSFGGGQNTDTQYF

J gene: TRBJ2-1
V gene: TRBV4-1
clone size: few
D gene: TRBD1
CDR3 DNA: TGCGCCAGCAGCCAAGCACCGGGACAGGGAATTGAGCAGTTCTTC
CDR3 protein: CASSQAPGQGIEQFF

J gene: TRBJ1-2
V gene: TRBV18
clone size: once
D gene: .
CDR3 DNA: TGTGCCAGCTCACCATTCGTCCAGAACTATGGCTACACCTTC
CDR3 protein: CASSPFVQNYGYTF

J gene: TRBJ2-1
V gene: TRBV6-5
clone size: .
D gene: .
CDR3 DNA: TGTGCCAGCAGTACCCAGCCGAGCTCCTACAATGAGCAGTTCTTC
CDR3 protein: CASSTQPSSYNEQFF

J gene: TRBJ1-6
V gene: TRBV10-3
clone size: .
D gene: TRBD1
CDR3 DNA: TGTGCCATCAGGGACAGGGCGGATTCACCCCTCCACTTT
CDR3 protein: CAIRDRADSPLHF

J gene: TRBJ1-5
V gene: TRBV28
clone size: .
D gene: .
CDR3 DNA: TGTGCCAGCAGTTTTTTGGGGGGGGGTGGACAAGCCCAGCATTTT
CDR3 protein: CASSFLGGGGQAQHF

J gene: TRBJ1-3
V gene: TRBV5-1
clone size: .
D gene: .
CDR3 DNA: TGCGCCAGCAGAACGGGACCCCTAAACACCATATATTTT
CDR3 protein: CASRTGPLNTIYF